Presented here are 32 T cell receptor beta chains from one specimen sequenced in a study of cytomegalovirus exposure and HLA in healthy donors. Amplification used 60 Vbeta primers and 13 Jbeta primers. Measured with immunoSEQ multiplex PCR; TCRdb has only the in-frame clones, and not every one. This sample yields about 130,000 clones, of which more than 80% are seen a single time; less than 3% belongs to the top ten. Specimen: PBMCs. The receptor set was obtained from a young man in good health and CMV-seronegative.

The chain carries TRBV15 and TRBJ2-7, with 9 bases that match TRBD1. The CDR3 loop spans 17 amino acids. With V trimmed by 2 bases and J by 5 bases, 13 bases remained unmatched. Germline V lookup: CDR1 LNHNV, CDR2 YYDKDF (reference sequence). CDR3 sequence: CATSRNREDRGPNEQYF. The CDR3 region has the DNA TGTGCCACCAGCAGAAATAGGGAGGACAGGGGTCCCAACGAGCAGTACTTC.

The chain combines TRBV6-1 with TRBJ2-7; D gene uncertain. Germline values: CDR1 MNHNS, CDR2 SASEGT. The CDR3 sequence is 14 residues long. V was pared by 5 bases and J by 0 bases, with 11 bases between. The CDR3 loop reads CASSPERYSYEQYF. CDR3 DNA sequence: TGTGCCAGCAGTCCGGAGCGATACTCCTACGAGCAGTACTTC.

The rearrangement links TRBV6-1 to TRBJ1-1, with D maybe TRBD1 (6 bases). The V gene's germline CDR1 is MNHNS and CDR2 SASEGT. Trimming took off 5 bases at V and 10 bases at J, with 17 bases between the two ends. This CDR3 spans 13 amino acids. DNA for the CDR3: TGTGCCAGCAGTCCGGACAGAGGGGATATAGCTTTCTTT. Protein product: CASSPDRGDIAFF.

This chain joins TRBV7-9 and TRBJ1-2; a possible D gene is TRBD1 (5 bases). Per the germline V gene, CDR1 is SEHNR and CDR2 is FQNEAQ (reference sequence). This CDR3 spans 15 amino acids. Trimming took 5 bases from V and 4 from J, leaving 17 bases between them. The CDR3 reads CASSPGAREGYGYTF. The CDR3 DNA reads as TGTGCCAGCAGCCCGGGCGCCAGGGAGGGCTATGGCTACACCTTC.

The chain joins TRBV2 to TRBJ1-2, with 8 bases aligning to TRBD1. CDR3 length: 13 residues. Germline V lookup: CDR1 SNHLY, CDR2 FYNNEI. After removal of 5 bases from V and 6 bases from J, the junction contained 5 bases not matched to a gene. CDR3: CASSPGQGNGYTF. The CDR3, as DNA: TGTGCCAGCAGTCCCGGACAGGGAAATGGCTACACCTTC. The whole variable domain, filled in from reference TRBV2 and TRBJ1-2, reads EPEVTQTPSHQVTQMGQEVILRCVPISNHLYFYWYRQILGQKVEFLVSFYNNEISEKSEIFDDQFSVERPDGSNFTLKIRSTKLEDSAMYFCASSPGQGNGYTFGSGTRLTVV.

This sequence joins TRBV2 and TRBJ1-1; D not resolved. CDR1 is SNHLY and CDR2 is FYNNEI in the germline V gene. Trimming removed 7 bases from V and 3 bases from J, with 18 bases in between. The CDR3 covers 15 residues. The CDR3 DNA sequence: TGTGCCAGCACCCTCGACGAGGGATCCCACACTGAAGCTTTCTTT. The encoded protein is CASTLDEGSHTEAFF.

This chain connects TRBV30 to TRBJ2-3; maybe TRBD1 (6 bases). Germline loops: CDR1 GTSNPN, CDR2 SVGIG (reference sequence). Trimming shortened V by 5 bases and J by 0 bases, and 9 bases separated the two germline ends. The CDR3 is made up of 13 amino acids. Here the CDR3 reads CAWGGYSTDTQYF. The CDR3 coding sequence is TGTGCCTGGGGGGGCTACAGCACAGATACGCAGTATTTT.

In this sample, this clone turned up a few times. The chain combines TRBV11-3 with TRBJ2-7, with 8 positions matching TRBD1. This CDR3 spans 13 amino acids. Unmatched junction bases numbered 7, after V lost 7 bases and J lost 5 bases. CDR1 is SGHNT, CDR2 YENEEA, per germline. CDR3 nucleotide sequence: TGTGCCAGCAAACTCCAGGGGGCCAACGAGCAGTACTTC. Residues: CASKLQGANEQYF. Together with reference TRBV11-3 and TRBJ2-7, the CDR3 gives the full variable domain: EAGVVQSPRYKIIEKKQPVAFWCNPISGHNTLYWYLQNLGQGPELLIRYENEEAVDDSQLPKDRFSAERLKGVDSTLKIQPAELGDSAVYLCASKLQGANEQYFGPGTRLTVT.

The chain joins TRBV15 to TRBJ1-2, with 9 bases matching TRBD1. Germline CDR1 reads LNHNV; CDR2 reads YYDKDF (reference sequence). This CDR3 comprises 15 residues. J was trimmed by 7 bases and V by 1 base; bases with no gene match: 7. CDR3 residues: CATSRGTGVIVGYTF. In nucleotides, the CDR3 is TGTGCCACCAGCAGAGGGACAGGGGTGATAGTTGGCTACACCTTC.

The chain combines TRBV6-5 with TRBJ2-4; tentatively, D is TRBD1 (6 bases). This CDR3 has 13 residues. The V end lost 4 bases, the J end lost 8 bases, and 12 bases lay between the germline ends. Germline CDR1 and CDR2: MNHEY and SVGAGI. CDR3 sequence: CASSSRGRDIQYF. CDR3 coding DNA: TGTGCCAGCAGTTCCAGGGGTAGGGACATTCAGTACTTC.

Turning to this clone: The sample holds other DNA sequences that translate to the same CDR3. This sequence joins TRBV7-3 and TRBJ2-7, with D uncertain. Germline V lookup: CDR1 SGHTA, CDR2 FQGTGA. Trimming cost V 5 bases and J 3 bases, with 14 bases left between them. The CDR3 contains 14 residues. The CDR3 spells CASSPLGNSYEQYF. CDR3 in DNA: TGTGCCAGCAGCCCGTTGGGTAACAGCTACGAGCAGTACTTC.

This sequence joins TRBV7-3 and TRBJ2-3; TRBD2 matches 8 bases. V was pared by 4 bases and J by 4 bases, with 7 bases of the junction left unmatched. This CDR3 contains 15 residues. Germline V gene data show CDR1 as SGHTA and CDR2 as FQGTGA. This chain's CDR3 is CASSYSGTVADTQYF. The DNA for the CDR3 is TGTGCCAGCAGCTATAGCGGGACTGTTGCAGATACGCAGTATTTT.

The chain has TRBV6-6 and TRBJ2-7; 9 nucleotides match TRBD2. Per the germline V gene, CDR1 is MNHNY and CDR2 is SVGAGI (reference sequence). The CDR3 is 15 residues long. The V segment lost 6 bases and the J segment 0 bases; nucleotides outside the gene matches: 6. This CDR3 reads CASSQGLAGSYEQYF. For the CDR3, the DNA is TGTGCCAGCAGCCAGGGACTAGCTGGCTCCTACGAGCAGTACTTC.

V is TRBV7-8 and J is TRBJ1-2, with 8 bases fitting TRBD1. Per germline, CDR1 SGHVS and CDR2 FQNEAQ. Trimming removed 1 base from V and 6 bases from J; junction bases left unmatched: 7. The CDR3 contains 15 residues. CDR3 bases: TGTGCCAGCAGCTTAGACGCCAGGGGGCTGGATGGCTACACCTTC. Translation gives CASSLDARGLDGYTF.

For the CDR3, the DNA is TGCGCCAGCAGCTTGGCTCGCGGGAGCTACAATGAGCAGTTCTTC. Translation gives CASSLARGSYNEQFF. The chain joins TRBV5-1 to TRBJ2-1; the match to TRBD2 covers 7 bases. The CDR3 spans 15 residues. Trimming at V came to 0 bases and at J to 3 bases, leaving 3 bases not matched to a gene. Germline values: CDR1 SGHRS, CDR2 YFSETQ.

In the case of this clone: Other DNA sequences in this specimen translate into the identical CDR3. The rearrangement links TRBV19 to TRBJ2-5; 8 positions agree with TRBD2. The ends lost 6 bases at V and 2 bases at J; junction bases unmatched: 5. The CDR3 totals 14 residues. Per germline, CDR1 LNHDA and CDR2 SQIVND (reference sequence). CDR3 coding DNA: TGTGCCAGTAGCACAACTAGCGGACAAGAGACCCAGTACTTC. As protein: CASSTTSGQETQYF.

The chain carries TRBV29-1 and TRBJ2-1; D not certain. CDR3 size: 14 residues. CDR1 and CDR2 from the germline V gene are SQVTM and ANQGSEA. Trimming shortened V by 2 bases and J by 0 bases, and 8 bases separated the two germline ends. In DNA, the CDR3 is TGCAGCGTTGAAATGGCTAGCTCCTACAATGAGCAGTTCTTC. Its protein product is CSVEMASSYNEQFF.

The chain uses TRBV6-6 and TRBJ2-5, with 13 bases aligning to TRBD2. After removal of 5 bases from V and 2 bases from J, the junction contained 5 bases not matched to a gene. Germline CDR1 MNHNY, CDR2 SVGAGI (reference sequence). The CDR3 totals 16 residues. The CDR3: CASSHGLAGVQETQYF. The CDR3 DNA is TGTGCCAGCAGTCACGGACTAGCGGGGGTTCAAGAGACCCAGTACTTC.

This clone appeared once. Here the CDR3 DNA reads TGTGCCAGCAGTTTATTCGGGGGACAGTTCAATGAGCAGTTCTTC. Translating it yields CASSLFGGQFNEQFF. The rearrangement joins TRBV28 to TRBJ2-1, with a weak D call TRBD1 (7 bases). The V gene lost 1 base and the J gene lost 6 bases, with 13 bases spanning the gap. CDR1 and CDR2 (germline): MDHEN, SYDVKM. The length of the CDR3 is 15 residues.

This chain connects TRBV18 to TRBJ1-3; 8 positions match TRBD1. This CDR3 is built from 16 residues. V shed 0 bases, J shed 2 bases, and the junction held 3 bases outside the gene matches. The germline V gene encodes CDR1 KGHSH and CDR2 LQKENI. The CDR3 here is CASSPPGQAAGNTIYF. The DNA for the CDR3 is TGTGCCAGCTCACCACCGGGACAGGCCGCTGGAAACACCATATATTTT.

V is TRBV7-3 and J is TRBJ2-1, with D unclear. Trimming shortened V by 4 bases and J by 2 bases, and 15 bases separated the two germline ends. Per germline, CDR1 SGHTA and CDR2 FQGTGA. The CDR3 loop spans 16 amino acids. The CDR3 DNA reads TGTGCCAGCAGCTCACAACAGTATTTCCCCTACAATGAGCAGTTCTTC. Amino acids: CASSSQQYFPYNEQFF.

This chain uses TRBV9 with TRBJ2-3; D might be TRBD1 (5 bases). Deletions cut 1 base from V and 5 bases from J, with 14 bases between. The CDR3 spans 15 residues. The germline CDR1 and CDR2 sequences are SGDLS and YYNGEE. CDR3 in DNA: TGTGCCAGCAGCGTACAGCCGAACAGGTTAGATACGCAGTATTTT. It codes for CASSVQPNRLDTQYF.

The chain joins TRBV5-1 to TRBJ2-5; D not resolved. The J call may be incorrect, as the DNA end agrees better with TRBJ2-7. This CDR3 has 14 residues. CDR1 and CDR2 from the germline V gene are SGHRS and YFSETQ. The CDR3: CASSVISYSYEQYF. CDR3 bases: TGCGCCAGCAGTGTTATAAGCTACTCCTACGAGCAGTACTTC.

The chain is built from TRBV12-5 and TRBJ1-5; D is uncertain. V lost 9 bases to trimming and J lost 7 bases, with 16 bases between them. Germline CDR1 LGHNT, CDR2 FRNRAP. This CDR3 is built from 13 residues. The CDR3 is CASALNMRQPQHF. The CDR3 DNA is TGTGCTAGCGCATTGAATATGAGGCAGCCCCAGCATTTT.

The CDR3: CASSATAMNTEAFF. For the CDR3, the DNA is TGTGCCAGCAGCGCGACAGCCATGAACACTGAAGCTTTCTTT. The genes are TRBV9 and TRBJ1-1, with D possibly matching TRBD1 (5 bases). CDR3 length: 14 residues. Germline loops: CDR1 SGDLS, CDR2 YYNGEE. Trimming left V 3 bases short and J 0 bases short, with 9 bases between.

Of note for this clone: One junction end does not reproduce the germline sequence, and a read error may be involved. V and J are TRBV6-5 and TRBJ1-2, with 9 bases lining up with TRBD1. Looked up from germline, CDR1 is MNHEY and CDR2 is SVGAGI. This CDR3 spans 14 amino acids. The CDR3 here is CASRRTGDHYGYPF. Here the CDR3 DNA reads TGTGCCAGCAGACGGACAGGGGATCACTATGGCTACCCCTTC.

The chain joins TRBV5-8 to TRBJ2-5, with D possibly TRBD1 on 6 matching bases. The CDR3 length is 15 residues. Germline lookup yields CDR1 SGHTS and CDR2 YDEGEE. Trimming removed 2 bases from V and 3 bases from J, with 14 bases in between. The CDR3 nucleotides are TGTGCCAGCAGCTTTCAAGGGGGATGGAAAGAGACCCAGTACTTC. As protein: CASSFQGGWKETQYF. The complete variable domain, with remaining parts taken from reference TRBV5-8 and TRBJ2-5, reads EAGVTQSPTHLIKTRGQQATLRCSPISGHTSVYWYQQALGLGLQFLLWYDEGEERNRGNFPPRFSGRQFPNYSSELNVNALELEDSALYLCASSFQGGWKETQYFGPGTRLLVL.

The V gene is TRBV25-1, the J gene TRBJ2-1; D is perhaps TRBD2 (6 bases). In germline, CDR1 is MGHDK, CDR2 SYGVNS. V was shortened by 2 bases and J by 2 bases, with 13 bases between the two germline ends. The CDR3 extends over 16 amino acids. CDR3 sequence (DNA): TGTGCCAGCAGTGAAGGGTGGGGGGTCGCCTACAATGAGCAGTTCTTC. Translating gives CASSEGWGVAYNEQFF.

The genes are TRBV10-1 and TRBJ2-3; perhaps TRBD2 as D (6 bases). Trimming pared 6 bases from V and 1 base from J, leaving 14 bases between. CDR1 and CDR2 (germline): WNHNN, SYGVQD (reference sequence). The CDR3 extends over 15 amino acids. The CDR3 DNA is TGCGCCAGCAGGGGTTGGGGGGTTCGCACAGATACGCAGTATTTT. Its translation: CASRGWGVRTDTQYF.

This clone has just a few counts. The genes are TRBV5-4 and TRBJ2-7; 9 bases map to TRBD2. The germline V gene encodes CDR1 SGHNT and CDR2 YYREEE (reference sequence). V gave up 0 bases and J gave up 3 bases; unmatched junction bases: 4. This CDR3 region has 15 residues. The DNA for the CDR3 is TGTGCCAGCAGCTTGGGTAGCGGGAGTTTCTACGAGCAGTACTTC. This sequence encodes CASSLGSGSFYEQYF.

The chain employs TRBV5-1 and TRBJ1-2, with D unclear. CDR1 and CDR2 from the germline V gene are SGHRS and YFSETQ. This CDR3 is 15 amino acids long. V gave up 0 bases and J gave up 1 base, with 10 bases separating them. The CDR3 region is CASSLEAGHNYGYTF. CDR3 DNA sequence: TGCGCCAGCAGCTTGGAGGCAGGTCATAACTATGGCTACACCTTC. Based on the CDR3 plus reference TRBV5-1 and TRBJ1-2, the full variable domain is KAGVTQTPRYLIKTRGQQVTLSCSPISGHRSVSWYQQTPGQGLQFLFEYFSETQRNKGNFPGRFSGRQFSNSRSEMNVSTLELGDSALYLCASSLEAGHNYGYTFGSGTRLTVV.

The V and J genes are TRBV10-2 and TRBJ2-7; TRBD2 matches at 10 bases. Trimming at V came to 0 bases and at J to 5 bases, leaving 10 bases not matched to a gene. The germline CDR1 and CDR2 sequences are WSHSY and SAAADI. This CDR3 spans 17 amino acids. CDR3 in amino acids: CASSESLAGDLTDEQYF. The CDR3 DNA is TGCGCCAGCAGTGAGTCGCTAGCGGGAGATCTGACCGACGAGCAGTACTTC.